A selection of T cell receptor beta chains follows, all from one sample in a study of blood T cell repertoires in COVID-19. Sequencing used immunoSEQ multiplex PCR; TCRdb keeps in-frame clones, though not all of them. The data hold around 400,000 clones, with roughly 90% observed a single time. The sequenced sample was peripheral blood. These receptors were collected from a man aged 35 to 55 with acute or convalescent COVID-19. Both conserved end residues are part of each CDR3. A D gene is named only where the DNA matches it firmly. Size is stated for part of the rows, as once, few or many counts, or as a class when the clone is expanded.

J gene | D gene | V gene | clone size | CDR3 DNA | CDR3 protein
TRBJ2-7 | NA | TRBV6-5 | NA | TGTGCCAGCAGTTACGGTGGGACATTCTCCTACGAGCAGTACTTC | CASSYGGTFSYEQYF
TRBJ2-1 | NA | TRBV4-1 | NA | TGCGCCAGCAGCCAACAAGCCGCCTCGACCTACAATGAGCAGTTCTTC | CASSQQAASTYNEQFF
TRBJ1-2 | NA | TRBV28 | NA | TGTGCCAGCAGTTTGGGGTACTGGCGGGGCTATGGCTACACCTTC | CASSLGYWRGYGYTF
TRBJ2-2 | NA | TRBV30 | NA | TGTGCCTGGAGTGGACTGGCCGGGGGGGAGCTGTTTTTT | CAWSGLAGGELFF
TRBJ1-6 | TRBD1 | TRBV10-1 | NA | TGCGCCAGCTGGGAGTGTAGGGGGCGATTCCATAATTCACCCCTCCACTTT | CASWECRGRFHNSPLHF
TRBJ2-7 | TRBD2 | TRBV18 | once | TGTGCCAGCTCACCTATGTGGACAAGTAGCGGGGGGAGCTCCTACGAGCAGTACTTC | CASSPMWTSSGGSSYEQYF
TRBJ2-7 | NA | TRBV11-3 | NA | TGTGCCAGCAGCTTAGGTGTGGTGGGGGGTTCCTACGAGCAGTACTTC | CASSLGVVGGSYEQYF
TRBJ2-2 | NA | TRBV4-1 | NA | TGCGCCAGCAGCCAAGCGGGACTCCCGAACACCGGGGAGCTGTTTTTT | CASSQAGLPNTGELFF
TRBJ1-1 | NA | TRBV5-1 | NA | TGCGCCAGCAGCTCGACAGGACAGTCGAACACTGAAGCTTTCTTT | CASSSTGQSNTEAFF
TRBJ1-1 | TRBD1 | TRBV19 | NA | TGTGCCAGTAGTATAGTAGGACAGGGGGTCGAAGCTTTCTTT | CASSIVGQGVEAFF
TRBJ2-3 | TRBD2 | TRBV28 | NA | TGTGCCAGCAGTTTAATGGCGGGGGAAAGCACAGATACGCAGTATTTT | CASSLMAGESTDTQYF
TRBJ1-3 | NA | TRBV29-1 | once | TGCAGCGTTGAGGCGGGGGCTGGAAACACCATATATTTT | CSVEAGAGNTIYF
TRBJ2-6 | TRBD1 | TRBV28 | NA | TGTGCCAGCAGCCGGGGACAGCCCTCTGGGGCCAACGTCCTGACTTTC | CASSRGQPSGANVLTF
TRBJ1-2 | TRBD1 | TRBV7-9 | NA | TGTGCCAGCAGCTCGACTAGGACAGCCGGGACAGAGCACTATGGCTACACCTTC | CASSSTRTAGTEHYGYTF
TRBJ2-1 | TRBD1 | TRBV3-1/TRBV3-2 | NA | TGTGCCAGCAGCCTCTCAATCAGGGACAGCTACAATGAGCAGTTCTTC | CASSLSIRDSYNEQFF
TRBJ1-1 | TRBD1 | TRBV6-6 | NA | TGTGCCAGCAGACACATCGACAGGGGGGGAGCTGAAGCTTTCTTT | CASRHIDRGGAEAFF
TRBJ1-2 | NA | TRBV5-1 | few | TGCGCCAGCAGCTTGGTAGACAGTCCTAACTATGGCTACACCTTC | CASSLVDSPNYGYTF
TRBJ1-2 | TRBD1 | TRBV28 | NA | TGTGCCAGCAGTTCGGACAGGGGGGAACCTAACTATGGCTACACCTTC | CASSSDRGEPNYGYTF
TRBJ2-1 | NA | TRBV27 | NA | TGTGCCAGCAGTCCCGGGATCTACAATGAGCAGTTCTTC | CASSPGIYNEQFF
TRBJ2-7 | NA | TRBV15 | NA | TGTGCCACCAGCAGAGATCGGGGCTACGAGCAGTACTTC | CATSRDRGYEQYF
TRBJ1-3 | TRBD1 | TRBV14 | NA | TGTGCCAGCAACACAGGGGGCTCTGGAAACACCATATATTTT | CASNTGGSGNTIYF
TRBJ1-4 | TRBD1 | TRBV4-2 | NA | TGTGCCAGCAGCCAAGGACAGGGGGCGTCTGAAAAACTGTTTTTT | CASSQGQGASEKLFF
TRBJ2-7 | TRBD2 | TRBV19 | few | TGTGCCAGTAGAAAGCGGGAGACCTACGAGCAGTACTTC | CASRKRETYEQYF
TRBJ2-6 | NA | TRBV27 | once | TGTGCCAGCAGAAAACAGGTAGCTGGGGCCAACGTCCTGACTTTC | CASRKQVAGANVLTF
TRBJ2-7 | NA | TRBV6-2/TRBV6-3 | NA | TGTGCCAGCAGTTACGGAGACGGTTCCTACGAGCAGTACTTC | CASSYGDGSYEQYF
TRBJ1-1 | NA | TRBV4-3 | NA | TGCGCCAGCAGCCAAGATCGGGGAACATGGGCTTTCTTT | CASSQDRGTWAFF
TRBJ1-4 | NA | TRBV7-9 | NA | TGTGCCAGCAGCTTAGTCGAGAAGTCTAATGAAAAACTGTTTTTT | CASSLVEKSNEKLFF
TRBJ1-4 | NA | TRBV4-3 | NA | TGCGCCAGCAGCCAAATATGGCTGACTAATGAAAAACTGTTTTTT | CASSQIWLTNEKLFF
TRBJ2-7 | NA | TRBV6-2/TRBV6-3 | NA | TGTGCCAGCAGTTACTCGTCGCTATCCTACGAGCAGTACTTC | CASSYSSLSYEQYF
TRBJ1-1 | TRBD1 | TRBV19 | NA | TGTGCCAGTAGTGTTGGGACAGGGGGTAAAATGAACACTGAAGCTTTCTTT | CASSVGTGGKMNTEAFF
TRBJ2-5 | TRBD2 | TRBV28 | NA | TGTGCCAGCAGGCCCGGGGGGTCACAAGAGACCCAGTACTTC | CASRPGGSQETQYF
TRBJ2-7 | NA | TRBV19 | once | TGTGCCAGTAGTAGCGGGCTAGCGTCCTACGAGCAGTACTTC | CASSSGLASYEQYF
TRBJ2-7 | NA | TRBV28 | once | TGTGCCAGCAGTTTATTAGACGAGCAGTACTTC | CASSLLDEQYF
TRBJ1-1 | TRBD1 | TRBV28 | NA | TGTGCCAGCAGCCCAACCATCCACCTAGGACAGGGAGCCACTGAAGCTTTCTTT | CASSPTIHLGQGATEAFF
TRBJ1-2 | TRBD1 | TRBV20-1 | NA | TGCAGTGGGACAGGGGCAGACGGCTACACCTTC | CSGTGADGYTF
TRBJ2-5 | NA | TRBV6-5 | once | TGTGCCAGCAGTCGGGACACCGTCCAAGAGACCCAGTACTTC | CASSRDTVQETQYF
TRBJ1-1 | NA | TRBV6-4 | NA | TGTGCCAGCAGTGACTCAGGGGTCACTGAAGCTTTCTTT | CASSDSGVTEAFF
TRBJ2-2 | NA | TRBV11-2 | many | TGTGCCAGCAGCTTAGTGTCAGGGCTCGCCGGGGAGCTGTTTTTT | CASSLVSGLAGELFF
TRBJ2-1 | TRBD2 | TRBV9 | NA | TGTGCCAGCAGCCCGACAAGGACTAGCGGGAGTAACTCCTACAATGAGCAGTTCTTC | CASSPTRTSGSNSYNEQFF
TRBJ1-1 | NA | TRBV10-3 | NA | TGTGCCACCGAGCTGGGACGGGGGTACACTGAAGCTTTCTTT | CATELGRGYTEAFF
TRBJ2-5 | TRBD2 | TRBV11-2 | NA | TGTGCCAGCAGCCTGAATTCCGGTCCGGGACTAGCTACCCAGTACTTC | CASSLNSGPGLATQYF
TRBJ1-6 | NA | TRBV27 | NA | TGTGCCAGCAGTCTCACAGGGAGCTCCTATAATTCACCCCTCCACTTT | CASSLTGSSYNSPLHF
TRBJ1-1 | NA | TRBV28 | NA | TGTGCCAGCAGTCTTAGAGGAAACATGAACACTGAAGCTTTCTTT | CASSLRGNMNTEAFF
TRBJ1-2 | NA | TRBV28 | NA | TGTGCCAGCAGTCGCGTGAACTATGGCTACACCTTC | CASSRVNYGYTF
TRBJ2-5 | TRBD2 | TRBV7-3 | NA | TGTGCCAGCAGCCCGCTAGGACTAGCGGGGGGGCCTAAAGAGACCCAGTACTTC | CASSPLGLAGGPKETQYF
TRBJ1-2 | NA | TRBV2 | NA | TGTGCCAGCAGTAACGGGCAGGGCTATGGCTACACCTTC | CASSNGQGYGYTF
TRBJ2-1 | TRBD1 | TRBV6-2/TRBV6-3 | once | TGTGCCAGCAGTATAGGACAGGGGGCCTACAATGAGCAGTTCTTC | CASSIGQGAYNEQFF
TRBJ2-5 | TRBD2 | TRBV3-1/TRBV3-2 | NA | TGTGCCAGCAGCCAATTCGGCGGGGGGGCGGAGGAGACCCAGTACTTC | CASSQFGGGAEETQYF
TRBJ2-7 | TRBD1 | TRBV7-2 | once | TGTGCCAGCAGCCGTAACAGGGGTGACGAGCAGTACTTC | CASSRNRGDEQYF
TRBJ2-7 | TRBD1 | TRBV19 | few | TGTGCCAGTAGTACCGGACAGGGCTACGAGCAGTACTTC | CASSTGQGYEQYF